A single sample is the source of the 2 T cell receptor beta chains below, sequenced in a study of CD8+ T cells in alopecia areata. The treatment was: oral pan-JAK inhibitor, 5-10 mg twice daily. RNA was extracted and reverse transcribed into cDNA as the sequencing template. The table came from immunoSEQ multiplex PCR; TCRdb's copy has only in-frame clones and leaves some out. Here the sample spans about 210,000 clones, approximately 70% being singletons. The sample was CD4+ T cells sorted from blood, taken at approximately week 45, from a patient treated with tofacitinib. The receptors originated from a human donor with alopecia areata.

This rearrangement joins TRBV7-2 to TRBJ1-2, with 7 positions matching TRBD1. The V and J ends lost 5 bases and 6 bases, in that order; junction bases with no gene match: 9. The CDR3 consists of 14 residues. CDR1 and CDR2 (germline): SGHTA, FQGNSA. The CDR3 region is CASSPMGRGNGYTF. In DNA, the CDR3 is TGTGCCAGCAGCCCCATGGGCAGGGGGAATGGCTACACCTTC. Combining the CDR3 with reference TRBV7-2 and TRBJ1-2 gives the whole variable domain GAGVSQSPSNKVTEKGKDVELRCDPISGHTALYWYRQSLGQGLEFLIYFQGNSAPDKSGLPSDRFSAERTGGSVSTLTIQRTQQEDSAVYLCASSPMGRGNGYTFGSGTRLTVV.

The chain combines TRBV10-3 with TRBJ1-2; D not certain. Germline CDR1 ENHRY, CDR2 SYGVKD. Trimming shortened V by 11 bases and J by 4 bases, and 14 bases separated the two germline ends. CDR3 length: 12 residues. CDR3 sequence: CASEGTFYGYTF. In nucleotides, the CDR3 is TGTGCCTCGGAGGGCACCTTCTATGGCTACACCTTC.